The 18 T cell receptor beta chains presented below share a single source sample, sequenced in a study of human T cells and chemical hapten exposure (dated by TCRdb to about 2021). Explained via the paper, the time point label denotes: patch test 3, about 24 weeks after DPC sensitization. The sample's treatment or condition label, in plain terms: therapeutic diphenylcyclopropenone sensitization with weekly scalp DPC. The receptor library was made with RACE. The data were produced on a NextSeq 500. TCRdb reran the public reads through fastp at Q25 and MiXCR, keeping productive beta chains. Identical CDR3 protein sequences are pooled into one entry, listed with their most common genes and DNA. The sample yields tens of thousands of distinct CDR3 sequences; around 12% were counted once. The biggest ten clones account for roughly 2.6% of the sample. The sample was whole blood, taken in connection with sensitization to the hapten diphenylcyclopropenone (DPC). These receptors were taken from a man aged 25 to 40 with alopecia areata. Some clones in this sample may be carry-over from other donors' samples.

This clonotype came up many times. This chain links TRBV7-2 with TRBJ2-1; D unresolved. Germline CDR1 is SGHTA and CDR2 is FQGNSA. This CDR3 spans 11 amino acids. Trimming took 5 bases from V and 2 from J, leaving 1 base between them. This chain's CDR3 is CASSPYNEQFF. CDR3 in DNA: TGTGCCAGCAGCCCCTACAATGAGCAGTTCTTC.

This clonotype has a handful of counts. V is TRBV5-6 and J is TRBJ2-1, with 13 bases that match TRBD2. The CDR3 has 16 residues. With V trimmed by 0 bases and J by 7 bases, 4 bases remained unmatched. Germline V gene sequence: CDR1 SGHDT, CDR2 YYEEEE. In nucleotides, the CDR3 is TGTGCCAGCAGCTTGGCCGGACTAGCGGGGGTGAATGAGCAGTTCTTC. Its protein is CASSLAGLAGVNEQFF.

This clonotype was observed a few times. The chain is built from TRBV28 and TRBJ1-1, with 7 bases that match TRBD1. V was pared by 5 bases and J by 4 bases, with 4 bases of the junction left unmatched. Germline lookup yields CDR1 MDHEN and CDR2 SYDVKM. The CDR3 extends over 13 amino acids. The CDR3 here is CASSRQGVTEAFF. The CDR3 nucleotides read TGTGCCAGCAGTCGACAGGGAGTCACTGAAGCTTTCTTT.

The genes are TRBV9 and TRBJ2-3; D uncertain. The V end lost 6 bases, the J end lost 3 bases, and 17 bases lay between the germline ends. The CDR3 runs 15 residues. Looked up from germline, CDR1 is SGDLS and CDR2 is YYNGEE. CDR3 sequence (DNA): TGTGCCAGCACCAAAGAACCCAGTAGAACAGATACGCAGTATTTT. It yields the protein CASTKEPSRTDTQYF.

The sample holds a few counts of this clonotype. The chain links TRBV30 to TRBJ1-1; D unresolved. Trimming pared 0 bases from V and 3 bases from J, leaving 11 bases between. The CDR3 has 14 residues. Germline CDR1 reads GTSNPN; CDR2 reads SVGIG (reference sequence). CDR3 coding DNA: TGTGCCTGGAGTGTAACCCCGGGGTACACTGAAGCTTTCTTT. It codes for CAWSVTPGYTEAFF.

Only a few counts were recorded for this clonotype. This rearrangement joins TRBV3-1 to TRBJ2-3; TRBD1 aligns across 7 bases. The J segment lost 5 bases and the V segment lost 0 bases, leaving 8 bases of the junction unmatched. CDR3 size: 16 residues. Germline CDR1 reads LGHDT; CDR2 reads YNNKEL (reference sequence). The DNA of the CDR3 is TGTGCCAGCAGCCAAGATAGAGGGGGCCGCAAAGATACGCAGTATTTT. Its protein is CASSQDRGGRKDTQYF.

In its sample, this clonotype was seen many times. J is TRBJ1-2 and V is TRBV6-2 or TRBV6-3; a possible D gene is TRBD1 (6 bases). Germline V gene lookup returns CDR1 MNHEY and CDR2 SVGEGT. CDR3 length: 14 residues. Trimming shortened V by 4 bases and J by 3 bases, and 12 bases separated the two germline ends. The CDR3 sequence: CASSSPGEDYGYTF. CDR3 nucleotides: TGTGCCAGCAGTTCGCCAGGGGAGGACTATGGCTACACCTTC.

This clonotype was detected only a few times. The chain has TRBV10-3 and TRBJ2-7, with TRBD1 as a possible D gene (5 bases). The CDR3 spans 14 residues. Germline CDR1 ENHRY, CDR2 SYGVKD. The V and J ends lost 8 bases and 0 bases respectively, with 14 bases between them. The CDR3 loop is CAIGPSTDSYEQYF. CDR3 coding DNA: TGTGCCATCGGACCCTCGACAGACTCCTACGAGCAGTACTTC.

The chain has TRBV29-1 and TRBJ2-3; TRBD1 might be the D (6 bases). V shed 6 bases and J shed 6 bases, with 13 bases lying between them. Per the germline V gene, CDR1 is SQVTM and CDR2 is ANQGSEA. This CDR3 has 12 amino acids. Here the CDR3 DNA reads TGCAGCGTGCATGCAGGGGCCGATACGCAGTATTTT. It translates to CSVHAGADTQYF.

This clonotype was found a few times. The chain is built from TRBV5-4 and TRBJ1-1; TRBD1 matches at 9 bases. V shed 0 bases and J 3 bases; nucleotides not matched to a gene: 3. Germline assignment: CDR1 SGHNT and CDR2 YYREEE (reference sequence). This CDR3 has 15 amino acids. The CDR3 DNA reads as TGTGCCAGCAGCTTGGGGGACAGGGCATACACTGAAGCTTTCTTT. Its protein product is CASSLGDRAYTEAFF.

This chain links TRBV5-1 with TRBJ2-2, with D perhaps matching TRBD1 (5 bases). Trimming pared 3 bases from V and 3 bases from J, leaving 9 bases between. Germline values: CDR1 SGHRS, CDR2 YFSETQ. The CDR3 is 14 amino acids. The CDR3 region has the DNA TGCGCCAGCAGCTCAGGGCCCGACACCGGGGAGCTGTTTTTT. Translating gives CASSSGPDTGELFF.

This clonotype was recorded at least ten times. The CDR3 loop reads CASSLEDREALNTF. The CDR3 coding sequence is TGTGCCAGCAGCTTGGAGGACAGGGAAGCTCTTAACACCTTC. The chain employs TRBV5-6 and TRBJ1-2, with 8 bases matching TRBD1. The ends lost 0 bases at V and 12 bases at J; junction bases unmatched: 10. The CDR3 covers 14 residues. CDR1 and CDR2 (germline): SGHDT, YYEEEE.

This clonotype was found many times. The chain couples TRBV6-2 or TRBV6-3 to TRBJ2-1; TRBD1 might be the D (6 bases). CDR1 and CDR2 from the germline V gene are MNHEY and SVGEGT. The CDR3 is 16 amino acids. V was clipped by 2 bases and J by 5 bases, with 16 bases between them. CDR3 in DNA: TGTGCCAGCAGTTACCCTTCCGGACAGTTGAACAATGAGCAGTTCTTC. Translating it yields CASSYPSGQLNNEQFF.

A single count supports this clonotype. A single base separates this from a much larger clone, so it may be a read error. The CDR3 DNA is TGCAGTGCTAGAGCCGCCGGAACCTCCTCTGGAAACACCATATGTTTT. This codes for CSARAAGTSSGNTICF. The rearrangement links TRBV20-1 to TRBJ1-3; D remains unclear. CDR3 size: 16 residues. Per germline, CDR1 DFQATT and CDR2 SNEGSKA (reference sequence).

CDR3 sequence (DNA): TGTGCCAGCCGGACGGATAGCAATCAGCCCCAGCATTTT. Translating it yields CASRTDSNQPQHF. This chain links TRBV6-2 or TRBV6-3 with TRBJ1-5, with D unresolved. The CDR3 contains 13 residues. Germline loops: CDR1 MNHEY, CDR2 SVGEGT. Trimming stripped 8 bases from V and 0 bases from J, with 8 bases between.

The rearrangement links TRBV28 to TRBJ2-5; D is undetermined. This CDR3 has 11 residues. V lost 5 bases and J 3 bases, leaving 4 bases between the germline ends. In germline, CDR1 is MDHEN, CDR2 SYDVKM. Written as DNA, the CDR3 is TGTGCCAGCAGTGGAGAAGAGACCCAGTACTTC. Translated: CASSGEETQYF.

This clonotype was seen more than once but under ten times. The chain joins TRBV5-1 to TRBJ2-3; no clear D. The CDR3 extends over 14 amino acids. Per germline, CDR1 SGHRS and CDR2 YFSETQ. The V end lost 0 bases, the J end lost 2 bases, and 7 bases lay between the germline ends. The CDR3 region is CASSLGRTTDTQYF. Written as DNA, the CDR3 is TGCGCCAGCAGCTTGGGGAGAACCACAGATACGCAGTATTTT.

The chain recombines TRBV4-1 with TRBJ1-2; D unclear. V shed 4 bases and J shed 7 bases, with 28 bases lying between them. The CDR3 runs 18 residues. Germline V gene data show CDR1 as MGHRA and CDR2 as YSYEKL. The CDR3 DNA sequence: TGCGCCAGCAGCCTGAAGATTAGCGGGGATTTAATGTTTGGTGGCTACACCTTC. Protein product: CASSLKISGDLMFGGYTF.